This paragraph reports one T cell receptor beta chain. Its antigen is still unknown. Over several immunoSEQ plates, each subset's genomic DNA was distributed in even portions. Using immunoSEQ multiplex PCR, the repertoire was profiled, and TCRdb retains in-frame clones only, with some absent. The table lists more than 1 million clones, approximately 80% of them singletons. These data belong to a study of shared clonotypes between healthy human individuals. As for the study in general: Those who served as donors were a couple of women and a few men between the ages of 18 and 49. The study's findings and limits: A few donors had roughly 5% of their naive CD4 clonotypes in common. An expected dependence of interdonor clonotype sharing on sequencing depth was noted.

There are 13 residues in the CDR3. Germline V gene lookup returns CDR1 SQVTM and CDR2 ANQGSEA. V was clipped by 2 bases and J by 5 bases, with 12 bases between them. The TCR was taken from a man between 18 and 35 years old in good health. Some clones in this sample may be carry-over from other donors' samples. The chain has TRBV29-1 and TRBJ2-5; D might be TRBD1 (6 bases). The sample consisted of memory CD4+ T cells from PBMCs. Stated subset: CD45RA-negative fraction. This CDR3 reads CSVERLQGETQYF. The CDR3 coding sequence is TGCAGCGTTGAACGACTCCAGGGGGAGACCCAGTACTTC.